This passage covers 13 T cell receptor beta chains from one sample sequenced in a study of blood T cell repertoires in COVID-19. The repertoire was sequenced with immunoSEQ multiplex PCR; TCRdb's copy has only in-frame clones and lacks some. The sample has around 140,000 clones, 84% seen once; the top ten hold more than 1.4%. Sequencing was done on a sample of peripheral blood. These TCRs come from a man in his 60s with acute or convalescent COVID-19.

This chain connects TRBV6-1 to TRBJ1-3; TRBD1 might be the D (5 bases). Germline CDR1 MNHNS, CDR2 SASEGT. V gave up 3 bases and J gave up 0 bases, with 6 bases separating them. This CDR3 spans 14 amino acids. The DNA for the CDR3 is TGTGCCAGCAGTGACAGGGCCTCTGGAAACACCATATATTTT. Protein sequence: CASSDRASGNTIYF.

The chain carries TRBV29-1 and TRBJ2-7; no definite D call. Trimming pared 3 bases from V and 4 bases from J, leaving 10 bases between. Germline CDR1 reads SQVTM; CDR2 reads ANQGSEA. The CDR3 extends over 12 amino acids. The CDR3 protein is CSVDGTGYEQYF. The CDR3 bases are TGCAGCGTTGATGGTACGGGTTACGAGCAGTACTTC.

This clone was detected only once. V is TRBV6-5 and J is TRBJ2-7; D perhaps matches TRBD2 (5 bases). The CDR3 has 16 residues. V lost 0 bases and J 0 bases, leaving 12 bases between the germline ends. CDR1 MNHEY and CDR2 SVGAGI come from the germline V gene. The CDR3 nucleotides read TGTGCCAGCAGTTACTCGCCGGACGGAGGCTCCTACGAGCAGTACTTC. Translation: CASSYSPDGGSYEQYF.

The gene calls are TRBV7-2 and TRBJ2-3, with D hard to call. CDR1 and CDR2 from the germline V gene are SGHTA and FQGNSA. The ends were cut back, 5 bases at V and 0 bases at J, with 9 bases in the middle. CDR3 length equals 14 residues. The CDR3 nucleotides read TGTGCCAGCAGCGCGACATCTAGCACAGATACGCAGTATTTT. Its protein product is CASSATSSTDTQYF.

V usage is TRBV4-1 and J usage is TRBJ2-2; no definite D call. CDR3 length equals 15 residues. The V gene lost 5 bases and the J gene lost 6 bases, with 16 bases spanning the gap. Germline V CDR1 and CDR2: MGHRA, YSYEKL. For the CDR3, the DNA is TGCGCCAGCAGCGGGTATAAGCAGGTCCCCGGGGAGCTGTTTTTT. Translating gives CASSGYKQVPGELFF.

The rearrangement joins TRBV6-6 to TRBJ2-1, with D unresolved. Trimming removed 0 bases at V and 9 bases at J, with 6 bases between. Germline assignment: CDR1 MNHNY and CDR2 SVGAGI (reference sequence). CDR3 length equals 12 residues. CDR3 protein: CASSYSTGEQFF. CDR3 nucleotides: TGTGCCAGCAGTTACTCAACGGGTGAGCAGTTCTTC.

This clone appeared a single time. V gene TRBV12-3 or TRBV12-4 combines with J gene TRBJ2-5; no reliable D call. The V gene lost 3 bases and the J gene lost 5 bases, with 10 bases spanning the gap. The CDR3 is 13 residues long. This CDR3 is CASSFEENETQYF. The CDR3 DNA reads as TGTGCCAGCAGTTTTGAGGAAAACGAGACCCAGTACTTC.

This clone is a singleton in its sample. The rearrangement links TRBV13 to TRBJ1-5; D gene ambiguous. CDR3 length: 12 residues. Trimming shortened V by 3 bases and J by 3 bases, and 3 bases separated the two germline ends. Germline values: CDR1 PRHDT, CDR2 FYEKMQ (reference sequence). The CDR3 here is CASSFNNQPQHF. CDR3 in DNA: TGTGCCAGCAGCTTCAACAATCAGCCCCAGCATTTT.

At least ten counts were recorded for this clone. Other DNA sequences of this sample code for an identical CDR3. This rearrangement joins TRBV6-2 or TRBV6-3 to TRBJ2-2; D remains unclear. CDR1 and CDR2 from the germline V gene are MNHEY and SVGEGT. V lost 3 bases, J lost 6 bases, and 8 bases lay in between. This CDR3 comprises 13 residues. The CDR3 is CASSYRGSGELFF. Written as DNA, the CDR3 is TGTGCCAGCAGTTATCGAGGATCCGGGGAGCTGTTTTTT.

This sequence joins TRBV5-8 and TRBJ1-1, with a tentative D call TRBD1 (6 bases). There are 18 residues in the CDR3. In germline, CDR1 is SGHTS, CDR2 YDEGEE. Trimming stripped 3 bases from V and 5 bases from J, with 26 bases between. The CDR3 loop reads CASSSGGGRLWFRTEAFF. The CDR3 DNA follows: TGTGCCAGCAGCTCCGGGGGCGGGAGACTATGGTTTCGGACTGAAGCTTTCTTT.

The CDR3 sequence: CATSEPRGTISEQFF. The CDR3 coding sequence is TGTGCCACCAGTGAGCCGAGGGGGACTATCTCTGAGCAGTTCTTC. The chain couples TRBV24-1 to TRBJ2-1; D possibly corresponds to TRBD2 (7 bases). V was cut by 4 bases and J by 9 bases, with 18 bases left in between. The germline gives CDR1 KGHDR, CDR2 SFDVKD. The CDR3 has 15 residues.

The sample holds one count of this clone. The chain employs TRBV10-3 and TRBJ1-4; D uncertain. The CDR3 consists of 11 residues. Trimming shortened V by 2 bases and J by 8 bases, and 3 bases separated the two germline ends. Germline assignment: CDR1 ENHRY and CDR2 SYGVKD. In nucleotides, the CDR3 is TGTGCCATCAGTGAGGGCGAAAAACTGTTTTTT. Protein product: CAISEGEKLFF.

The chain couples TRBV18 to TRBJ2-5, with 16 bases lining up with TRBD2. The germline CDR1 and CDR2 sequences are KGHSH and LQKENI. With 2 bases clipped from V and 5 bases from J, the junction kept 5 bases outside the gene matches. This CDR3 contains 17 residues. The DNA of the CDR3 is TGTGCCAGCTCACCAGGGACTAGCGGGAGGGCCATGGAGACCCAGTACTTC. Protein product: CASSPGTSGRAMETQYF.